This entry lists 11 T cell receptor beta chains sequenced from one sample in a study of graft-versus-host responses after intestinal transplantation. The antigens of these receptors remain unknown. Generated by immunoSEQ multiplex PCR, the TCRdb table keeps only in-frame clones and is missing some. This table holds about 90,000 clones, roughly four fifths found once. The sequences come from unstimulated CD8+ T cells sorted from spleen or lymph node cells, collected before intestinal transplant. All receptors derive from a human donor who received an intestinal transplant.

V usage is TRBV19 and J usage is TRBJ1-6, with D maybe TRBD1 (6 bases). CDR3 length: 15 residues. CDR1 and CDR2 from the germline V gene are LNHDA and SQIVND (reference sequence). V was shortened by 1 base and J by 8 bases, with 12 bases between the two germline ends. In DNA form, the CDR3 reads TGTGCCAGTAGTATAGGAGGGGGAGGGTATTCACCCCTCCACTTT. This translates into CASSIGGGGYSPLHF.

V and J are TRBV2 and TRBJ1-1; perhaps TRBD1 as D (5 bases). V was pared by 7 bases and J by 0 bases, with 12 bases between. CDR1 and CDR2 from the germline V gene are SNHLY and FYNNEI. The CDR3 extends over 14 amino acids. The CDR3 nucleotides are TGTGCCAGCAAAGGGGATAACTTGAACACTGAAGCTTTCTTT. Its translation is CASKGDNLNTEAFF.

The DNA for the CDR3 is TGTGCCAGCAGCAAGGGGGGCCTCACGGAGACCCAGTACTTC. Its translation: CASSKGGLTETQYF. This chain uses TRBV9 with TRBJ2-5, with D possibly called TRBD1 or TRBD2 (6 bases each). CDR3 length equals 14 residues. V shed 4 bases and J shed 5 bases, with 15 bases lying between them. Germline CDR1 and CDR2: SGDLS and YYNGEE.

This chain uses TRBV7-3 with TRBJ2-3; the D is unclear. The V end was cut by 0 bases, the J end by 0 bases, with 7 bases between. This CDR3 region has 15 residues. The germline V gene encodes CDR1 SGHTA and CDR2 FQGTGA. CDR3 sequence (DNA): TGTGCCAGCAGCTTAACTCCTAGAAGCACAGATACGCAGTATTTT. It encodes CASSLTPRSTDTQYF.

The rearrangement uses TRBV4-1 and TRBJ2-5; 8 positions agree with TRBD2. Germline values: CDR1 MGHRA, CDR2 YSYEKL. With 0 bases clipped from V and 1 base from J, the junction kept 7 bases outside the gene matches. This CDR3 has 17 amino acids. CDR3 amino acids: CASSQEPSGGIQETQYF. Written as DNA, the CDR3 is TGCGCCAGCAGCCAAGAGCCCAGCGGGGGAATCCAAGAGACCCAGTACTTC.

The chain couples TRBV11-2 to TRBJ2-1; TRBD2 might be the D (6 bases). V was trimmed by 4 bases and J by 2 bases, leaving 18 bases between them. Germline V lookup: CDR1 SGHAT, CDR2 FQNNGV. The CDR3 runs 17 residues. CDR3 nucleotides: TGTGCCAGCAGCTCCCCCTCGGCTAGCGTGGCCTACAATGAGCAGTTCTTC. Translation gives CASSSPSASVAYNEQFF.

V usage is TRBV11-3 and J usage is TRBJ2-3, with 8 bases identical to TRBD2. CDR3 size: 17 residues. V shed 2 bases and J 4 bases; nucleotides not matched to a gene: 11. The germline V gene encodes CDR1 SGHNT and CDR2 YENEEA. The CDR3 loop is CASSLRGERENADTQYF. As DNA, the CDR3 is TGTGCCAGCAGCTTAAGGGGGGAGCGGGAGAATGCAGATACGCAGTATTTT.

The rearrangement joins TRBV15 to TRBJ1-1, with 10 bases lining up with TRBD1. V was pared by 0 bases and J by 1 base, with 5 bases of the junction left unmatched. This CDR3 region has 17 residues. Germline-derived CDR1 and CDR2 are LNHNV and YYDKDF (reference sequence). The CDR3 region is CATSRDHDRGPNTEAFF. CDR3 in DNA: TGTGCCACCAGCAGAGATCATGACAGGGGGCCGAACACTGAAGCTTTCTTT. Together with reference TRBV15 and TRBJ1-1, the CDR3 gives the full variable domain: DAMVIQNPRYQVTQFGKPVTLSCSQTLNHNVMYWYQQKSSQAPKLLFHYYDKDFNNEADTPDNFQSRRPNTSFCFLDIRSPGLGDTAMYLCATSRDHDRGPNTEAFFGQGTRLTVV.

This clone has just a few counts. The rearrangement joins TRBV5-4 to TRBJ2-7; D perhaps matches TRBD2 (5 bases). Trimming stripped 4 bases from V and 6 bases from J, with 14 bases between. The CDR3 spans 13 residues. Per the germline V gene, CDR1 is SGHNT and CDR2 is YYREEE (reference sequence). CDR3 coding DNA: TGTGCCAGCAGCCCGCCGGGAAGGCCCGAGCAGTACTTC. Residues: CASSPPGRPEQYF.

The V gene is TRBV2, the J gene TRBJ2-1; D is ambiguous. Germline CDR1 and CDR2: SNHLY and FYNNEI. This CDR3 region has 14 residues. Trimming stripped 1 base from V and 6 bases from J, with 10 bases between. CDR3 sequence (DNA): TGTGCCAGCAGTGAAGGCCTCCTTACCAATGAGCAGTTCTTC. It is translated as CASSEGLLTNEQFF.

This clone was detected a few times. The chain uses TRBV5-1 and TRBJ1-5; no reliable D call. CDR3 length equals 13 residues. The V gene lost 7 bases and the J gene lost 5 bases, with 13 bases spanning the gap. CDR1 and CDR2 from the germline V gene are SGHRS and YFSETQ. CDR3 in amino acids: CASRRGIHQPQHF. CDR3 coding DNA: TGCGCCAGCCGAAGAGGGATCCATCAGCCCCAGCATTTT.